Reported below is one T cell receptor (beta chain). What it binds is not known. The data derive from a study of T cell responses to AZD1222 COVID-19 vaccine. Study observations and caveats: Spike-specific TCR breadth and depth went up after people got two AZD1222 doses. The CD4 TCRs associated with vaccination extended across spike and predominated at 160-218 and 743-854. Reportedly, nearly half of unique spike TCRs recognized epitopes outside B.1.351/B.1.1.7 mutations.

The CDR3 loop spans 13 amino acids. Germline lookup yields CDR1 LGHDT and CDR2 YNNKEL (reference sequence). The germline V and J ends were trimmed by 2 bases and 4 bases, with 7 bases remaining between them. Clones were read by immunoSEQ multiplex PCR, and TCRdb kept only the in-frame ones, dropping some. The top ten clones hold 15% to 20% of a sample with 95,000 to 100,000 clones, more than 70% of them seen once. This sequence was found in an adult who received the AZD1222 COVID-19 vaccine. The rearrangement links TRBV3-1 (or the pseudogene TRBV3-2) to TRBJ2-3; unclear D gene. Material: peripheral blood, obtained 28 days after the second AZD1222 dose. CDR3 DNA sequence: TGTGCCAGCAGCCAATACGGGCCAGATACGCAGTATTTT. Amino acid sequence: CASSQYGPDTQYF.